This TCR beta chain was obtained from a study of shared clonotypes between healthy human individuals. The naive CD8 population came from CD45RO-negative cells selected for CCR7, without terminally differentiated effector memory CD45RA+ cells. The V end lost 1 base, the J end lost 9 bases, and 10 bases lay between the germline ends. The CDR3 consists of 13 residues. Per the germline V gene, CDR1 is WNHNN and CDR2 is SYGVQD (reference sequence). Each subset's genomic DNA was split evenly across several immunoSEQ plates. Generated by immunoSEQ multiplex PCR, the TCRdb table keeps only in-frame clones and is missing some. The sample contains around 2,000,000 clones, 93% of which appear only once.

This chain connects TRBV10-1 to TRBJ2-1; weak D call: TRBD2 (5 bases). Sequencing input: naive CD8+ T cells from PBMCs. The TCR was taken from a man between 18 and 35 years old in good health. Some clones in this sample may be carry-over from other donors' samples. CDR3 DNA sequence: TGCGCCAGCAGTGAGTGGGCCGGAGGTGAGCAGTTCTTC. Translating gives CASSEWAGGEQFF.